The 14 T cell receptor beta chains in this list originate from one sample, sequenced in a study of persistence of HIV-infected CD4 T cells. These receptors have no identified antigens. This nonspecific control used anti-CD3/anti-CD28 bead stimulation of CD4+ T cells. Responding CD4+ T cells were sorted by upregulation of both CD40 ligand and CD69. Sequencing used immunoSEQ version 4 in survey mode. TCRdb keeps only in-frame clones here, not all; method: immunoSEQ multiplex PCR. Of 35,000 to 50,000 clones listed, about 89% are singletons. Sequencing used CD4+ T cells sorted from PBMCs after approximately 19-hour stimulation, obtained from a patient who received antiretroviral therapy. The receptors were gathered from an adult man with HIV who was CMV-seropositive.

In nucleotides, the CDR3 is TGCGCCAGCAGCCCTCCGGACAGGGGGAATCAGCCCCAGCATTTT. This codes for CASSPPDRGNQPQHF. The rearrangement uses TRBV4-1 and TRBJ1-5; 10 bases agree with TRBD1. Unmatched junction bases numbered 4, after V lost 4 bases and J lost 4 bases. The CDR3 runs to 15 residues. Germline lookup yields CDR1 MGHRA and CDR2 YSYEKL.

The J gene is TRBJ2-3, the V gene TRBV7-9; D is unclear. The V gene lost 5 bases and the J gene lost 7 bases, with 7 bases spanning the gap. In germline, CDR1 is SEHNR, CDR2 FQNEAQ (reference sequence). This CDR3 spans 11 amino acids. In nucleotides, the CDR3 is TGTGCCAGCAGCCCTCAATATACGCAGTATTTT. This encodes CASSPQYTQYF.

This clone was recorded only once. DNA for the CDR3: TGTGCCAGCAGCCTCCCGGGACAGATATCTGAAGCTTTCTTT. It yields the protein CASSLPGQISEAFF. This sequence joins TRBV3-1 (or the pseudogene TRBV3-2) and TRBJ1-1, with 7 positions matching TRBD1. The CDR3 runs to 14 residues. From germline, CDR1 is LGHDT and CDR2 YNNKEL (reference sequence). The J segment lost 6 bases and the V segment lost 4 bases, leaving 8 bases of the junction unmatched.

This clone appeared once. This sequence joins TRBV3-1 (or the pseudogene TRBV3-2) and TRBJ1-5, with D possibly being TRBD1 (5 bases). The CDR3 is 13 amino acids. Germline V gene lookup returns CDR1 LGHDT and CDR2 YNNKEL (reference sequence). Trimming stripped 3 bases from V and 5 bases from J, with 8 bases between. This CDR3 is CASSQGEDQPQHF. The CDR3, as DNA: TGTGCCAGCAGCCAGGGGGAGGATCAGCCCCAGCATTTT.

This chain connects TRBV9 to TRBJ1-5; maybe TRBD1 (6 bases). The CDR3 totals 16 residues. V was trimmed by 0 bases and J by 3 bases, leaving 13 bases between them. The germline CDR1 and CDR2 sequences are SGDLS and YYNGEE. The CDR3 spells CASSVGAGGNNQPQHF. CDR3 sequence (DNA): TGTGCCAGCAGCGTAGGCGCCGGGGGCAACAATCAGCCCCAGCATTTT.

This rearrangement joins TRBV6-1 to TRBJ1-2; possibly TRBD1 for D (5 bases). The germline V gene encodes CDR1 MNHNS and CDR2 SASEGT. The V gene lost 1 base and the J gene lost 9 bases, with 15 bases spanning the gap. The CDR3 consists of 14 residues. The chain's CDR3 is CASSEDGRGASYTF. CDR3 nucleotide sequence: TGTGCCAGCAGTGAAGATGGAAGGGGCGCGAGCTACACCTTC.

This sequence joins TRBV19 and TRBJ1-1; D remains ambiguous. Between the trimmed V and J ends, which lost 5 bases and 1 base, there was a span of 11 bases. Germline V lookup: CDR1 LNHDA, CDR2 SQIVND (reference sequence). The length of the CDR3 is 14 residues. CDR3 in DNA: TGTGCCAGTAGTCCTCAACGGCCGAACACTGAAGCTTTCTTT. It encodes CASSPQRPNTEAFF. The full variable domain, rest sourced from reference TRBV19 and TRBJ1-1, is DGGITQSPKYLFRKEGQNVTLSCEQNLNHDAMYWYRQDPGQGLRLIYYSQIVNDFQKGDIAEGYSVSREKKESFPLTVTSAQKNPTAFYLCASSPQRPNTEAFFGQGTRLTVV.

The chain links TRBV19 to TRBJ2-1; 7 positions agree with TRBD1. V trimming: 5 bases; J trimming: 2 bases; junction bases outside the gene matches: 6. The CDR3 length is 15 residues. Germline values: CDR1 LNHDA, CDR2 SQIVND (reference sequence). CDR3 region: CASSDPGQTYNEQFF. In DNA, the CDR3 is TGTGCCAGTAGTGACCCGGGACAGACCTACAATGAGCAGTTCTTC.

The chain links TRBV6-1 to TRBJ2-7, with D maybe TRBD2 (5 bases). Germline CDR1 and CDR2: MNHNS and SASEGT. The ends were cut back, 2 bases at V and 5 bases at J, with 13 bases in the middle. The CDR3 consists of 14 residues. CDR3 DNA: TGTGCCAGCAGTGAATTAAGAGGGTCCCACGAGCAGTACTTC. The encoded protein is CASSELRGSHEQYF.

The chain couples TRBV18 to TRBJ1-3; 8 nucleotides match TRBD1. The CDR3 is made up of 16 amino acids. V shed 1 base, J shed 0 bases, and the junction held 2 bases outside the gene matches. CDR1 KGHSH and CDR2 LQKENI come from the germline V gene. The CDR3 loop is CASSPRQGNSGNTIYF. The CDR3 DNA follows: TGTGCCAGCTCACCACGACAGGGGAACTCTGGAAACACCATATATTTT. The variable domain in full, completed from reference TRBV18 and TRBJ1-3, reads NAGVMQNPRHLVRRRGQEARLRCSPMKGHSHVYWYRQLPEEGLKFMVYLQKENIIDESGMPKERFSAEFPKEGPSILRIQQVVRGDSAAYFCASSPRQGNSGNTIYFGEGSWLTVV.

V and J are TRBV24-1 and TRBJ2-2, with 7 bases identical to TRBD1. CDR3 length equals 16 residues. Losses at the gene ends were 4 bases for V and 4 bases for J; bases not matched to a gene: 8. Looked up from germline, CDR1 is KGHDR and CDR2 is SFDVKD. The CDR3 DNA reads TGTGCCACCAGTGAGTCTGACAGGGTACGCACCGGGGAGCTGTTTTTT. Amino acid sequence: CATSESDRVRTGELFF.

This chain links TRBV7-9 with TRBJ2-7; D is undetermined. Germline loops: CDR1 SEHNR, CDR2 FQNEAQ (reference sequence). The CDR3 runs 18 residues. V lost 1 base to trimming and J lost 2 bases, with 21 bases between them. CDR3 region: CASSLEAPTPRLTYEQYF. DNA for the CDR3: TGTGCCAGCAGCTTAGAGGCTCCAACACCTCGCCTTACCTACGAGCAGTACTTC.

The V gene is TRBV12-5, the J gene TRBJ2-7; 7 bases line up with TRBD1. Looked up from germline, CDR1 is LGHNT and CDR2 is FRNRAP. The trim removed 6 bases at V and 0 bases at J, leaving 8 bases unmatched. This CDR3 is 15 amino acids long. CDR3 sequence reads: CASGPDRPSSYEQYF. CDR3 DNA sequence: TGTGCTAGTGGCCCGGACAGGCCTAGCTCCTACGAGCAGTACTTC.

This rearrangement joins TRBV20-1 to TRBJ2-7, with D possibly TRBD1 on 5 matching bases. Germline CDR1 and CDR2: DFQATT and SNEGSKA (reference sequence). The V end lost 6 bases, the J end lost 3 bases, and 9 bases lay between the germline ends. The CDR3 loop spans 11 amino acids. The CDR3 coding sequence is TGCAGTGCCATGCAGGGCTACGAGCAGTACTTC. It is translated as CSAMQGYEQYF.